A selection of T cell receptor beta chains follows, all from one sample in a study of blood T cell repertoires in COVID-19. Assay: immunoSEQ multiplex PCR; the TCRdb copy retains only in-frame clones and omits some. Among 300,000 to 450,000 clones, roughly nine tenths were seen once, and the ten largest hold just under 4%. Sequenced input: peripheral blood. The source of these receptors is a woman aged 55-69 years with COVID-19, enrolled during active disease. Each CDR3 is given with its conserved first and last residue. D genes are given only for firm matches. Clone sizes are given selectively: once, few, many, or a class where the clone is expanded.

>-|TRBV6-5|-|TRBJ2-5
TGTGCCAGCAGTTACTCGTTTGGCAGTCAAGAGACCCAGTACTTC
CASSYSFGSQETQYF
>-|TRBV2|-|TRBJ2-1
TGTGCCAGCAAGCGTCCCTCCTACAATGAGCAGTTCTTC
CASKRPSYNEQFF
>-|TRBV2|TRBD2|TRBJ2-5
TGTGCCAGCAGTGGACTAGCGGGGTGGGAGACCCAGTACTTC
CASSGLAGWETQYF
>-|TRBV4-1|-|TRBJ1-6
TGCGCCAGCAGCGGGCAGGATAATTCACCCCTCCACTTT
CASSGQDNSPLHF
>-|TRBV3-1/TRBV3-2|TRBD1|TRBJ2-7
TGTGCCAGCAGCGCTCCGGGACAGGGGGCCTACGAGCAGTACTTC
CASSAPGQGAYEQYF
>-|TRBV27|TRBD1|TRBJ1-2
TGTGCCAGCAGTTTTCACAGGGGTGGTAACTATGGCTACACCTTC
CASSFHRGGNYGYTF
>-|TRBV20-1|TRBD1|TRBJ1-5
TGCAGTGCTAGTGATCCCGGGACAGGCCCGGGGGTAGCCCAGCATTTT
CSASDPGTGPGVAQHF
>-|TRBV10-3|-|TRBJ1-6
TGTGCCATCAGCGACACAGGGATGACCCTCCACTTT
CAISDTGMTLHF
>-|TRBV5-1|-|TRBJ1-2
TGCGCCAGCAGCTGGGGCACCCCTAACTATGGCTACACCTTC
CASSWGTPNYGYTF
>-|TRBV27|-|TRBJ2-2
TGTGCCAGCAGTTTATACCGGGACACTTACACCGGGGAGCTGTTTTTT
CASSLYRDTYTGELFF
>-|TRBV5-4|-|TRBJ1-6
TGTGCCAGCAGCTTTCAGGGGTCCTCACCCCTCCACTTT
CASSFQGSSPLHF
>-|TRBV5-6|-|TRBJ1-2
TGTGCCAGCAGCTTTGAGGGAAACTATGGCTACACCTTC
CASSFEGNYGYTF
>-|TRBV5-4|-|TRBJ2-5
TGTGCCAGCAGCTCCCCACCCCGGGAGACCCAGTACTTC
CASSSPPRETQYF
>-|TRBV15|-|TRBJ1-2
TGTGCCACCAGCAGAGGGTGGGGGGAGAACTATGGCTACACCTTC
CATSRGWGENYGYTF
>-|TRBV5-1|TRBD1|TRBJ1-6
TGCGCCAGCAGCGCGGACAGGGGGAATAATTCACCCCTCCACTTT
CASSADRGNNSPLHF
>-|TRBV4-2|TRBD2|TRBJ2-1
TGTGCCAGCAGCCAACTAGCGGGGGTTAATGAGCAGTTCTTC
CASSQLAGVNEQFF
>-|TRBV29-1|-|TRBJ1-2
TGCAGCGTTGAATCGAGAGGAAGTGAAGGCTACACCTTC
CSVESRGSEGYTF
>-|TRBV11-2|TRBD2|TRBJ2-1
TGTGCCAGCAGCTTAGGCGGGCTAGCGGGGGTTAATGAGCAGTTCTTC
CASSLGGLAGVNEQFF
>-|TRBV11-2|TRBD1|TRBJ1-4
TGTGCCAGCAGCTTGGACAGGACAACTAATGAAAAACTGTTTTTT
CASSLDRTTNEKLFF
>-|TRBV7-7|-|TRBJ2-2
TGTGCTAGCAGCATCGACCTGACTCCCTCTCCTACCGGGGAGCTGTTTTTT
CASSIDLTPSPTGELFF
>-|TRBV19|-|TRBJ1-1
TGTGCCAGTTGGATCGGACAGAACACTGAAGCTTTCTTT
CASWIGQNTEAFF
>-|TRBV7-9|TRBD1|TRBJ2-5
TGTGCCAGCAGCTTAGGGGGGCCCTCGGACAGGAAGGAGACCCAGTACTTC
CASSLGGPSDRKETQYF
>-|TRBV5-1|TRBD2|TRBJ2-1
TGCGCCAGCAGCTTCACACGTGGCGCGGGGGGGCCGGTCGGTAATGAGCAGTTCTTC
CASSFTRGAGGPVGNEQFF
>-|TRBV6-5|-|TRBJ2-3
TGTGCCAGCAGCCTCCCCGGTACCGCAGATACGCAGTATTTT
CASSLPGTADTQYF
>-|TRBV25-1|-|TRBJ2-2
TGTGCCAGCAGTGAACCCCTGGGAAGGGGAAGGACCGGGGAGCTGTTTTTT
CASSEPLGRGRTGELFF
>-|TRBV6-5|TRBD1|TRBJ1-4
TGTGCCAGCAGAGACAGGGGGGAAAAACTGTTTTTT
CASRDRGEKLFF
>-|TRBV19|-|TRBJ2-5
TGTGCCAGTAGACTAGCAGGGCTGCCCCAAGAGACCCAGTACTTC
CASRLAGLPQETQYF
>-|TRBV9|-|TRBJ2-3
TGTGCCAGCAGCGTAGTGGGCAGCACAGATACGCAGTATTTT
CASSVVGSTDTQYF
>once|TRBV2|-|TRBJ1-5
TGTGCCAGCAGTGAAGGGGCGGGGGGTCAGCCCCAGCATTTT
CASSEGAGGQPQHF
>-|TRBV5-1|TRBD1|TRBJ1-2
TGCGCCAGCAGCTTTTGGACAGGGGGCGGCTACACCTTC
CASSFWTGGGYTF
>-|TRBV5-1|TRBD1|TRBJ2-7
TGCGCCAGCAGCTTAGACAGGGGCCCGATGTACGAGCAGTACTTC
CASSLDRGPMYEQYF
>-|TRBV3-1/TRBV3-2|-|TRBJ1-6
TGTGCCAGCAGCCAACACCAGTCACCCCTCCACTTT
CASSQHQSPLHF
>-|TRBV5-1|TRBD2|TRBJ2-1
TGCGCCAGCAGCTTAACGGGGGGGCATCAACCGTTCTTC
CASSLTGGHQPFF
>once|TRBV5-1|TRBD1|TRBJ1-1
TGCGCCAGCAGCCCGTGGACAGGTAACACTGAAGCTTTCTTT
CASSPWTGNTEAFF
>-|TRBV7-9|TRBD1|TRBJ2-4
TGTGCCAGCAGCTTCGACAGGGTCTTAGCCAAAAACATTCAGTACTTC
CASSFDRVLAKNIQYF
>-|TRBV18|TRBD1|TRBJ1-2
TGTGCCAGCTCACCAACCTGGGGACAGCAAAACTATGGCTACACCTTC
CASSPTWGQQNYGYTF
>few|TRBV5-1|TRBD1|TRBJ2-7
TGCGCCAGCAGAATGACAGGGAACTACGAGCAGTACTTC
CASRMTGNYEQYF
>-|TRBV4-2|TRBD1|TRBJ1-3
TGTGCCAGCAGCCATCGACAGGGGACTGGAAACACCATATATTTT
CASSHRQGTGNTIYF
>-|TRBV10-3|-|TRBJ2-3
TGTGCCATACGTTCGGCAGATACGCAGTATTTT
CAIRSADTQYF
>-|TRBV28|TRBD2|TRBJ2-7
TGTGCCAGCAGCAGAACCGGGACCGGGAGGAATGGGGAGCAGTACTTC
CASSRTGTGRNGEQYF
>few|TRBV4-1|-|TRBJ2-6
TGCGCCAGCAGCCAAGATGTGACAGGATACTCTGGGGCCAACGTCCTGACTTTC
CASSQDVTGYSGANVLTF
>-|TRBV6-5|-|TRBJ2-2
TGTGCCAGCAGTCCCCTAGGCGGGGAGCTGTTTTTT
CASSPLGGELFF
>-|TRBV1|-|TRBJ2-5
TGCACCAGCAGCCTACCCCCCCCAGCGGGGTTCCAAGAGACCCAGTACTTC
CTSSLPPPAGFQETQYF
>-|TRBV6-5|-|TRBJ1-2
TGTGCCAGCCTCCGGAGGGAGGGCTACACCTTC
CASLRREGYTF
>-|TRBV3-1/TRBV3-2|TRBD2|TRBJ2-7
TGTGCCAGCAGCCGCAGAGCGGGGGGGCCTCTTGGGCAGTACTTC
CASSRRAGGPLGQYF
>-|TRBV28|-|TRBJ2-7
TGTGCCAGCAGTTCTACGAGGGCAGCTCGCTACGAGCAGTACTTC
CASSSTRAARYEQYF
>-|TRBV6-5|TRBD1|TRBJ1-6
TGTGCCAGCAGAGGGACAGGGGTAAGGAAATCACCCCTCCACTTT
CASRGTGVRKSPLHF
>-|TRBV4-1|-|TRBJ1-5
TGCGCCAGCAGTCGGGGATACGGCAATCAGCCCCAGCATTTT
CASSRGYGNQPQHF
>once|TRBV18|TRBD1|TRBJ1-3
TGTGCCAGCTCACCTCGACAGGGTTCTGGAAACACCATATATTTT
CASSPRQGSGNTIYF
>once|TRBV25-1|-|TRBJ2-2
TGTGCCAGCGTTACAATGAACACCGGGGAGCTGTTTTTT
CASVTMNTGELFF
>-|TRBV7-2|TRBD1|TRBJ2-5
TGTGCCAGCAGCACAACAGGACAGGGGTGGGAGACCCAGTACTTC
CASSTTGQGWETQYF